The T cell receptor (beta chain) under discussion was sequenced for a study of cytomegalovirus exposure and HLA in healthy donors. The donors were in the roughly 130-subject validation cohort, distinct from the approximately 670-subject first cohort. The table lists this clone with a count of one. Its target is unknown. Whole-study findings and limits: Using the classifier, cytomegalovirus status was reportedly diagnosed with high specificity and sensitivity. First-cohort TCR clusters were later found to tend to co-occur in the 130 or so validation repertoires. In vitro assays verified that a few CMV-associated chains recognized CMV antigens specifically.

The CDR3 runs 12 residues. Germline V gene data show CDR1 as SGHAT and CDR2 as FQNNGV. Deletions cut 5 bases from V and 9 bases from J, with 11 bases between. Data came from immunoSEQ multiplex PCR; TCRdb stores just in-frame clones and leaves some out. The table records 250,000 or so clones, about 90% of them present only once. The J gene is TRBJ2-1, the V gene TRBV11-2, with D tentatively TRBD1 (6 bases). The source is a woman younger than 30 in good health and CMV-seronegative. Sequencing was performed on PBMCs. The CDR3 nucleotides read TGTGCCAGCAGCCCCCAGGGGCCTGAGCAGTTCTTC. It translates to CASSPQGPEQFF.